This TCR beta chain stems from a study of T cell repertoires in cytomegalovirus infection. The overall study: HLA-B-restricted CMV epitopes that are well studied were used alongside recently identified HLA-C-restricted ones. CMV infection together with matching HLA type was indicated by public TCR beta signatures.

The CDR3 runs 13 residues. V lost 3 bases and J lost 5, with 8 bases in between. Germline lookup yields CDR1 MNHNS and CDR2 SASEGT. General study results and limits: There were carriers of CMV plus the relevant HLA, and cumulative public TCR beta family frequency identified them. Within the response measured ex vivo, HLA-C-restricted CMV-specific TCR beta clonotypes were dominant.

With respect to this clonotype: Its specificity is not known.

TCRdb fed the reads into MiXCR, producing one record per CDR3 protein. The sample lists approximately 470,000 distinct CDR3 sequences; approximately 42% were seen once. The sequencing here drew on cultured PBMCs, taken from culture after CMV antigen stimulation. J is TRBJ1-5 and V is TRBV6-1; maybe TRBD1 (6 bases). The sequence derives from a human donor in good health (CMV status not recorded). Some clones in this sample may be carry-over from other donors' samples. The CDR3 here is CASSDRGDQPQHF. Here the CDR3 DNA reads TGTGCCAGCAGTGACAGGGGAGATCAGCCCCAGCATTTT.